The T cell receptor (beta chain) under discussion was sequenced for a study of blood T cells in healthy people across ages. With respect to this clonotype: The antigen is not known.

V was shortened by 8 bases and J by 5 bases, with 9 bases between the two germline ends. Germline CDR1 and CDR2: LGHDT and YNNKEL (reference sequence). This CDR3 comprises 11 residues. Study-wide points: Long-lived and aged donors differed, with more naive CD4+ cells and higher diversity in the long-lived. The authors considered diversity estimates from one million T cells to be underestimates.

With a J-beta primer mix and a sample-barcoded 5' primer, a second PCR ran about 6 to 11 cycles. TCRdb reanalysed the 5' RACE reads using MiXCR and keeps one entry per CDR3 protein. The sample has about 1.1 million distinct CDR3 sequences; 35% to 40% are singletons. Drawn from each donor were 7.5 to 10 milliliters of peripheral blood. The authors extracted at least 6 micrograms of total RNA per sample. Sample: blood. This TCR came from a man younger than 30 in good health. The chain combines TRBV3-1 with TRBJ1-1; D remains unclear. The CDR3 spells CASGMATEAFF. The DNA of the CDR3 is TGTGCCAGCGGGATGGCGACTGAAGCTTTCTTT.